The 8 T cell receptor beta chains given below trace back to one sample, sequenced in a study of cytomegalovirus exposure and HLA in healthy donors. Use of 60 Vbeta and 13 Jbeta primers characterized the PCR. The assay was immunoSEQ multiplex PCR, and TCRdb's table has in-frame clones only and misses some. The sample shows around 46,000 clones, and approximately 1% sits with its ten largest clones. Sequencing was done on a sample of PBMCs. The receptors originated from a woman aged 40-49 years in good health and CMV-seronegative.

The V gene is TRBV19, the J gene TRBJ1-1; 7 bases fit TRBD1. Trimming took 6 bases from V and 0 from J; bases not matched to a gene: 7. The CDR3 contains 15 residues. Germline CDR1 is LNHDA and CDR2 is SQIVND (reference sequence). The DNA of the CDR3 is TGTGCCAGTAGGTCTATAGGGACAGTGAACACTGAAGCTTTCTTT. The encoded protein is CASRSIGTVNTEAFF.

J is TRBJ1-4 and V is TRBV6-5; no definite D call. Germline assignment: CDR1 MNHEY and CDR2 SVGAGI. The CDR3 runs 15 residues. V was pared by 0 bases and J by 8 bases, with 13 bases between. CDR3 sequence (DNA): TGTGCCAGCAGTTACTCATTTGGTCAGGTAGAAAAACTGTTTTTT. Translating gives CASSYSFGQVEKLFF.

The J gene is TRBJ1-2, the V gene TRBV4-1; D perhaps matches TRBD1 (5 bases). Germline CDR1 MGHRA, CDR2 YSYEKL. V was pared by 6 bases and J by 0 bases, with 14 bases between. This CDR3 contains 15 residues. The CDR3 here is CASSQPGRSNYGYTF. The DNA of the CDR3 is TGCGCCAGCAGTCAACCAGGGCGTTCTAACTATGGCTACACCTTC.

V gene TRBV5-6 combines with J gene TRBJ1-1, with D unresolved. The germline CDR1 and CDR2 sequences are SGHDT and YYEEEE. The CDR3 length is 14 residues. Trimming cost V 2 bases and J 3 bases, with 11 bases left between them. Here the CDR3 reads CASSLGRRDTEAFF. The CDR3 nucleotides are TGTGCCAGCAGCTTAGGAAGGAGGGACACTGAAGCTTTCTTT.

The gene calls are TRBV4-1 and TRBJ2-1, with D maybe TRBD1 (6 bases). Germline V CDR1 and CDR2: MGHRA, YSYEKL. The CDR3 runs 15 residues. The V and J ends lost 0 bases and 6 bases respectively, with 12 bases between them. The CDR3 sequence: CASSQDIRGINEQFF. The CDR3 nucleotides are TGCGCCAGCAGCCAAGATATCAGGGGTATCAATGAGCAGTTCTTC.

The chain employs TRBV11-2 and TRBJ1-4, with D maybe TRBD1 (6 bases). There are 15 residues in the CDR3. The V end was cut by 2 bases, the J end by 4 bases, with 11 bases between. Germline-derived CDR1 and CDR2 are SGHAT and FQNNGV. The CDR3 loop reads CASSLSGQINEKLFF. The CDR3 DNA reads TGTGCCAGCAGCTTATCCGGACAGATTAATGAAAAACTGTTTTTT.

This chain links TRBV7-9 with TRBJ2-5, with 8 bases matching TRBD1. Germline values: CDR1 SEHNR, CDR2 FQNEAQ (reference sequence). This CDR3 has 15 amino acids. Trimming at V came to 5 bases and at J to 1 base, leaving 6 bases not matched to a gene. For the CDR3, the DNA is TGTGCCAGCAGCATCGGACAGGGTATCCAAGAGACCCAGTACTTC. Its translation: CASSIGQGIQETQYF.

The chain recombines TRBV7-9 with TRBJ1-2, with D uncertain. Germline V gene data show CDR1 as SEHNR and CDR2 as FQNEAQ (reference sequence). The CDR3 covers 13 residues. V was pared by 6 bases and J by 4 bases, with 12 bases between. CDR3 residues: CASSFGVVYGYTF. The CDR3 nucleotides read TGTGCCAGCAGTTTCGGGGTGGTCTATGGCTACACCTTC.